These 26 T cell receptor beta chains share one sample of origin, sequenced in a study of blood T cell repertoires in COVID-19. Generated by immunoSEQ multiplex PCR, the TCRdb table keeps only in-frame clones and is missing some. The data contain 150,000 to 200,000 clones, approximately 80% of them singletons. Sequencing input: PBMCs or T cells enriched from blood (not recorded which). Every receptor here comes from a man aged 40-49 years who had recovered from COVID-19.

The chain has TRBV2 and TRBJ2-6; a weak D match, TRBD2 (7 bases). The CDR3 spans 16 residues. Germline V gene data show CDR1 as SNHLY and CDR2 as FYNNEI. With 6 bases removed from V and 3 bases from J, the gap between germline ends came to 15 bases. CDR3 nucleotides: TGTGCCAGCAGGGAACAGGGAGGGGTTGGGGCCAACGTCCTGACTTTC. As protein: CASREQGGVGANVLTF.

V usage is TRBV4-1 and J usage is TRBJ1-1; 7 nucleotides align to TRBD1. V lost 3 bases, J lost 5 bases, and 9 bases stayed unmatched. Germline V CDR1 and CDR2: MGHRA, YSYEKL. This CDR3 contains 15 residues. The CDR3 nucleotides are TGCGCCAGCAGCCAGGGGACAGCTTTGGGTACTGAAGCTTTCTTT. Translated: CASSQGTALGTEAFF.

The rearrangement joins TRBV21-1 to TRBJ1-6; the D segment call TRBD1 is taken from the table without a DNA check. TRBV21-1 is given as a pseudogene. The CDR3 is made up of 16 amino acids. The CDR3: CASSKWGQGHYSPLHF. In nucleotides, the CDR3 is TGTGCCAGCAGCAAATGGGGGCAGGGCCACTATTCACCCCTCCACTTT.

This chain joins TRBV19 and TRBJ1-6; TRBD1 matches at 10 bases. V shed 5 bases, J shed 2 bases, and the junction held 6 bases outside the gene matches. Germline assignment: CDR1 LNHDA and CDR2 SQIVND (reference sequence). The CDR3 contains 17 residues. The CDR3 here is CASSPGQGGAYNSPLHF. In DNA form, the CDR3 reads TGTGCCAGTAGTCCCGGACAGGGGGGTGCCTATAATTCACCCCTCCACTTT. Using reference TRBV19 and TRBJ1-6 for the parts outside the CDR3, the full variable domain is DGGITQSPKYLFRKEGQNVTLSCEQNLNHDAMYWYRQDPGQGLRLIYYSQIVNDFQKGDIAEGYSVSREKKESFPLTVTSAQKNPTAFYLCASSPGQGGAYNSPLHFGNGTRLTVT.

This clone has only a few counts. This chain connects TRBV6-1 to TRBJ2-7; no clear D gene. The CDR3 is 11 residues long. The V and J ends lost 2 bases and 4 bases respectively, with 3 bases between them. The V gene's germline CDR1 is MNHNS and CDR2 SASEGT. DNA for the CDR3: TGTGCCAGCAGTGAACTGTACGAGCAGTACGTC. Its translation: CASSELYEQYV.

This sequence joins TRBV5-6 and TRBJ2-5; D call uncertain. The CDR3 consists of 14 residues. Germline-derived CDR1 and CDR2 are SGHDT and YYEEEE. Trimming took 3 bases from V and 5 from J, leaving 14 bases between them. CDR3 sequence (DNA): TGTGCCAGCAGCTCCAGAGGTAGTTTCGAGACCCAGTACTTC. Translated, it gives CASSSRGSFETQYF.

J is TRBJ1-4 and V is TRBV29-1; D is possibly TRBD1 (6 bases). Per the germline V gene, CDR1 is SQVTM and CDR2 is ANQGSEA. V was trimmed by 4 bases and J by 8 bases, leaving 20 bases between them. CDR3 length equals 15 residues. In DNA, the CDR3 is TGCAGCGTTGCAGAGGGGGGTAAGCTGGGAGAAAAACTGTTTTTT. It yields the protein CSVAEGGKLGEKLFF.

This clone was seen only a few times. The J gene is TRBJ1-5, the V gene TRBV6-5; TRBD1 might be the D (6 bases). V was pared by 7 bases and J by 4 bases, with 17 bases between. The CDR3 consists of 15 residues. Per germline, CDR1 MNHEY and CDR2 SVGAGI. CDR3 sequence: CASKTSTGWNQPQHF. CDR3 DNA: TGTGCCAGCAAAACTTCGACAGGTTGGAATCAGCCCCAGCATTTT.

There are a few counts of this clone. The V gene is TRBV3-1 (or the pseudogene TRBV3-2), the J gene TRBJ1-1, with D uncertain. The CDR3 runs to 13 residues. V lost 4 bases, J lost 8 bases, and 14 bases lay in between. Germline CDR1 LGHDT, CDR2 YNNKEL (reference sequence). The CDR3 spells CASSPTGSSEAFF. CDR3 nucleotide sequence: TGTGCCAGCAGCCCAACCGGGAGCTCGGAAGCTTTCTTT.

The V and J genes are TRBV30 and TRBJ1-2; TRBD1 agrees at 11 bases. In germline, CDR1 is GTSNPN, CDR2 SVGIG (reference sequence). The CDR3 contains 16 residues. Trimming at V came to 1 base and at J to 2 bases, leaving 6 bases not matched to a gene. CDR3 in DNA: TGTGCCTGGAGTGGGCCGGGACAGGGGGGAAACTATGGCTACACCTTC. It encodes CAWSGPGQGGNYGYTF. The full variable domain, completed using reference TRBV30 and TRBJ1-2, is SQTIHQWPATLVQPVGSPLSLECTVEGTSNPNLYWYRQAAGRGLQLLFYSVGIGQISSEVPQNLSASRPQDRQFILSSKKLLLSDSGFYLCAWSGPGQGGNYGYTFGSGTRLTVV.

The V gene is TRBV19, the J gene TRBJ2-5, with 8 positions matching TRBD2. Germline loops: CDR1 LNHDA, CDR2 SQIVND (reference sequence). The CDR3 loop spans 16 amino acids. J was trimmed by 5 bases and V by 4 bases; bases with no gene match: 12. The CDR3 here is CASSTPVRGGHETQYF. DNA of the CDR3: TGTGCCAGTAGTACCCCCGTACGGGGGGGCCACGAGACCCAGTACTTC. Full variable domain (remainder filled in from reference TRBV19 and TRBJ2-5): DGGITQSPKYLFRKEGQNVTLSCEQNLNHDAMYWYRQDPGQGLRLIYYSQIVNDFQKGDIAEGYSVSREKKESFPLTVTSAQKNPTAFYLCASSTPVRGGHETQYFGPGTRLLVL.

This chain links TRBV3-1 (or the pseudogene TRBV3-2) with TRBJ1-2, with a possible D match to TRBD1 (5 bases). Germline V gene lookup returns CDR1 LGHDT and CDR2 YNNKEL (reference sequence). The CDR3 is made up of 13 amino acids. With 0 bases removed from V and 8 bases from J, the gap between germline ends came to 10 bases. In nucleotides, the CDR3 is TGTGCCAGCAGCCAAGAAGGGGCAGGCGGCTACACCTTC. Translating it yields CASSQEGAGGYTF.

The chain joins TRBV12-3 or TRBV12-4 to TRBJ2-7; D is possibly TRBD1 (5 bases). This CDR3 region has 13 residues. With 7 bases removed from V and 4 bases from J, the gap between germline ends came to 14 bases. The chain's CDR3 is CASTPDKSYEQYF. In nucleotides, the CDR3 is TGTGCCAGCACCCCGGACAAGTCATACGAGCAGTACTTC.

This chain joins TRBV3-1 (or the pseudogene TRBV3-2) and TRBJ1-4; 8 nucleotides agree with TRBD1. The J segment lost 1 base and the V segment lost 4 bases, leaving 5 bases of the junction unmatched. Germline V gene data show CDR1 as LGHDT and CDR2 as YNNKEL (reference sequence). The CDR3 covers 16 residues. CDR3 nucleotides: TGTGCCAGCAGCCCACCCGGGACAGGAACTAATGAAAAACTGTTTTTT. It encodes CASSPPGTGTNEKLFF.

CDR3 amino acids: CARGVGRVQGGEAFF. In DNA, the CDR3 is TGTGCCAGGGGGGTCGGCCGAGTGCAGGGAGGTGAAGCTTTCTTT. The gene calls are TRBV2 and TRBJ1-1; maybe TRBD1 (5 bases). The V gene lost 9 bases and the J gene lost 7 bases, with 24 bases spanning the gap. This CDR3 has 15 amino acids. Germline loops: CDR1 SNHLY, CDR2 FYNNEI.

This clone was observed a few times. The chain joins TRBV24-1 to TRBJ1-5; weak D call: TRBD1 (6 bases). In germline, CDR1 is KGHDR, CDR2 SFDVKD. The CDR3 consists of 17 residues. Trimming took 5 bases from V and 4 from J, leaving 20 bases between them. The chain's CDR3 is CATSGGPRGGVNQPQHF. CDR3 DNA sequence: TGTGCCACCAGTGGGGGCCCAAGGGGGGGCGTGAATCAGCCCCAGCATTTT.

This chain uses TRBV3-1 (or the pseudogene TRBV3-2) with TRBJ1-1; 8 bases align to TRBD1. The J segment lost 5 bases and the V segment lost 6 bases, leaving 11 bases of the junction unmatched. CDR1 and CDR2 (germline): LGHDT, YNNKEL (reference sequence). The CDR3 sequence is 15 residues long. In nucleotides, the CDR3 is TGTGCCAGCAGAAATACCGGGACAGGTGGTACTGAAGCTTTCTTT. Its protein is CASRNTGTGGTEAFF.

The gene calls are TRBV11-2 and TRBJ2-5, with 11 bases matching TRBD1. The V gene end was trimmed by 5 bases and the J gene end by 5 bases; junction bases not matched to a gene: 7. The CDR3 runs to 15 residues. Per germline, CDR1 SGHAT and CDR2 FQNNGV. The CDR3 sequence is CASSTPGTGGETQYF. The CDR3, as DNA: TGTGCCAGCAGCACCCCCGGGACAGGGGGTGAGACCCAGTACTTC.

This rearrangement joins TRBV23-1 to TRBJ2-3; 7 bases are shared with TRBD2. TRBV23-1 is filed as an ORF, its function uncertain. After removal of 1 base from V and 5 bases from J, the junction contained 9 bases not matched to a gene. This CDR3 spans 16 amino acids. CDR3 protein: CASSQLGRARRDTQYF. The CDR3 bases are TGCGCCAGCAGTCAATTAGGGAGGGCGAGAAGAGATACGCAGTATTTT.

The chain employs TRBV5-6 and TRBJ2-3, with TRBD1 as a possible D gene (5 bases). Germline assignment: CDR1 SGHDT and CDR2 YYEEEE. CDR3 length: 16 residues. The V end was cut by 2 bases, the J end by 1 base, with 14 bases between. The CDR3 DNA is TGTGCCAGCAGCTTCCCTGACAGAACTCGCACAGATACGCAGTATTTT. It yields the protein CASSFPDRTRTDTQYF.

This chain uses TRBV5-1 with TRBJ2-1, with 9 bases aligning to TRBD1. This CDR3 region has 14 residues. Germline CDR1 reads SGHRS; CDR2 reads YFSETQ. V was clipped by 5 bases and J by 4 bases; unmatched bases: 4. CDR3 in amino acids: CASSNGTGYNEQFF. CDR3 DNA: TGCGCCAGCAGTAACGGGACAGGGTACAATGAGCAGTTCTTC. The whole variable domain, remainder taken from reference TRBV5-1 and TRBJ2-1, is KAGVTQTPRYLIKTRGQQVTLSCSPISGHRSVSWYQQTPGQGLQFLFEYFSETQRNKGNFPGRFSGRQFSNSRSEMNVSTLELGDSALYLCASSNGTGYNEQFFGPGTRLTVL.

J is TRBJ1-1 and V is TRBV18; D is possibly TRBD1 (5 bases). V dropped 3 bases and J dropped 6 bases, with 11 bases sitting between them. CDR3 length: 13 residues. The V gene's germline CDR1 is KGHSH and CDR2 LQKENI. CDR3 nucleotide sequence: TGTGCCAGCTCACCGGGGGGACGGGCTGAAGCTTTCTTT. It specifies CASSPGGRAEAFF.

This rearrangement joins TRBV18 to TRBJ2-2; D perhaps matches TRBD1 (5 bases). The CDR3 spans 16 residues. Looked up from germline, CDR1 is KGHSH and CDR2 is LQKENI. V dropped 4 bases and J dropped 2 bases, with 14 bases sitting between them. The CDR3 is CASSQSPGANTGELFF. As DNA, the CDR3 is TGTGCCAGCTCACAATCCCCTGGGGCCAACACCGGGGAGCTGTTTTTT.

The V and J genes are TRBV7-9 and TRBJ2-3; D is undetermined. The CDR3 runs 14 residues. The V end was cut by 4 bases, the J end by 4 bases, with 12 bases between. Germline-derived CDR1 and CDR2 are SEHNR and FQNEAQ (reference sequence). CDR3 amino acids: CASSYPGRADTQYF. In DNA form, the CDR3 reads TGTGCCAGCAGCTACCCCGGTCGGGCAGATACGCAGTATTTT. The full variable domain, with the rest looked up from reference TRBV7-9 and TRBJ2-3, is DTGVSQNPRHKITKRGQNVTFRCDPISEHNRLYWYRQTLGQGPEFLTYFQNEAQLEKSRLLSDRFSAERPKGSFSTLEIQRTEQGDSAMYLCASSYPGRADTQYFGPGTRLTVL.

The chain uses TRBV9 and TRBJ2-5; 7 bases map to TRBD1. The V and J ends lost 3 bases and 4 bases, in that order; junction bases with no gene match: 9. Germline V lookup: CDR1 SGDLS, CDR2 YYNGEE. The CDR3 spans 15 residues. CDR3 coding DNA: TGTGCCAGCAGCGGAGGGGGCGCGTTAGCAGAGACCCAGTACTTC. The encoded protein is CASSGGGALAETQYF.

V usage is TRBV5-1 and J usage is TRBJ1-5; 11 bases are shared with TRBD1. Germline V gene lookup returns CDR1 SGHRS and CDR2 YFSETQ. The V and J ends lost 2 bases and 6 bases, in that order; junction bases with no gene match: 4. CDR3 size: 15 residues. CDR3 protein: CASSFEDRGRQPQHF. The DNA for the CDR3 is TGCGCCAGCAGCTTCGAGGACAGGGGGCGTCAGCCCCAGCATTTT.